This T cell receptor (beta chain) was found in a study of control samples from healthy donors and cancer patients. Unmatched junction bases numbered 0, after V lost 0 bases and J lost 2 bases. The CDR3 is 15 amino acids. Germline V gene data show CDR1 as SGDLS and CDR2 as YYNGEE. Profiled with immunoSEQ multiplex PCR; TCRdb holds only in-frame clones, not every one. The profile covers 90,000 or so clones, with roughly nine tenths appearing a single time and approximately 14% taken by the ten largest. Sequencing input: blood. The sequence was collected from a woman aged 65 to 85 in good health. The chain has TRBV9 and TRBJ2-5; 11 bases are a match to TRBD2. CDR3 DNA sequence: TGTGCCAGCAGCGTAGTAGCGGGAGGGCAAGAGACCCAGTACTTC. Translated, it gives CASSVVAGGQETQYF.